This T cell receptor (beta chain) was obtained from a study of Ad26.COV2.S vaccination and SARS-CoV-2 variants. Regarding the study as a whole: From the TCR breadth and depth analyses, total T cell responses may have been underestimated.

Method: immunoSEQ multiplex PCR; TCRdb's copy keeps in-frame clones and lacks some. This sample carries 380,000 or so clones, approximately 90% of them seen once, and the ten largest clones take around 5%. On this clone itself: Its target is not known.

The CDR3 runs 19 residues. Looked up from germline, CDR1 is SGHVS and CDR2 is FQNEAQ. Deletions cut 7 bases from V and 1 base from J, with 23 bases between. Treatment described: 15 to 20 received Ad26.COV2.S at low or high dose, single or two shots; about five received placebo; per-sample allocation not given. Sampling occurred on day 63 after the first vaccine or placebo injection. The source is a person between 18 and 65 years old who received the Ad26.COV2.S COVID-19 vaccine or a placebo. Sequencing was performed on peripheral blood, taken in a trial of Ad26.COV2.S vaccine versus placebo. The rearrangement links TRBV7-8 to TRBJ2-6; D may be TRBD1 (6 bases). This CDR3 reads CASIEAVPDSMSGANVLTF. As DNA, the CDR3 is TGTGCCAGCATCGAAGCAGTACCGGACAGCATGTCTGGGGCCAACGTCCTGACTTTC. Based on the CDR3 plus reference TRBV7-8 and TRBJ2-6, the full variable domain is GAGVSQSPRYKVAKRGQDVALRCDPISGHVSLFWYQQALGQGPEFLTYFQNEAQLDKSGLPSDRFFAERPEGSVSTLKIQRTQQEDSAVYLCASIEAVPDSMSGANVLTFGAGSRLTVL.